This T cell receptor beta chain was identified during a study of technical replicates of blood from a few donors. The V gene lost 0 bases and the J gene lost 5 bases, with 10 bases spanning the gap. The CDR3 contains 14 residues. Germline-derived CDR1 and CDR2 are MNHEY and SVGAGI. The method was immunoSEQ multiplex PCR; TCRdb's version includes in-frame clones alone and lacks a portion of them. The data show 95,000 or so clones, 85% to 95% seen once. This clone was recorded once. This chain uses TRBV6-5 with TRBJ2-5; D ambiguous. The sequence came from a human donor in good health. Specimen: T cells isolated from PBMCs. The CDR3 DNA sequence: TGTGCCAGCAGTTACTCGATAGGAGTTGAGACCCAGTACTTC. It codes for CASSYSIGVETQYF.